A single sample is the source of the 18 T cell receptor beta chains below, sequenced in a study of blood T cell repertoires in COVID-19. The method was immunoSEQ multiplex PCR; TCRdb's version includes in-frame clones alone and lacks a portion of them. The sample includes roughly 170,000 clones, about 80% of them seen just once. Sequencing was carried out using peripheral blood. Every receptor here comes from a human donor in a cohort sampled during active COVID-19.

The chain joins TRBV2 to TRBJ1-3; 7 positions agree with TRBD1. Germline V gene lookup returns CDR1 SNHLY and CDR2 FYNNEI. The trim removed 7 bases at V and 0 bases at J, leaving 12 bases unmatched. There are 17 residues in the CDR3. Written as DNA, the CDR3 is TGTGCCAGCACGGCCCGGAGACAGGGATTCTCTGGAAACACCATATATTTT. Its translation is CASTARRQGFSGNTIYF. The entire variable domain, with the rest obtained from reference TRBV2 and TRBJ1-3, is as follows: EPEVTQTPSHQVTQMGQEVILRCVPISNHLYFYWYRQILGQKVEFLVSFYNNEISEKSEIFDDQFSVERPDGSNFTLKIRSTKLEDSAMYFCASTARRQGFSGNTIYFGEGSWLTVV.

The chain has TRBV5-1 and TRBJ1-1; maybe TRBD1 (5 bases). Trimming pared 0 bases from V and 0 bases from J, leaving 12 bases between. The CDR3 extends over 16 amino acids. Germline assignment: CDR1 SGHRS and CDR2 YFSETQ. The CDR3 protein is CASSLEGADMNTEAFF. The CDR3 DNA reads TGCGCCAGCAGCTTGGAAGGGGCTGACATGAACACTGAAGCTTTCTTT.

The rearrangement links TRBV12-5 to TRBJ1-2, with D possibly matching TRBD1 (5 bases). This CDR3 region has 14 residues. Trimming shortened V by 10 bases and J by 3 bases, and 18 bases separated the two germline ends. Germline CDR1 LGHNT, CDR2 FRNRAP. The CDR3 DNA sequence: TGTGCTATTATCCGTTTGACAGAGTACTATGGCTACACCTTC. Its protein product is CAIIRLTEYYGYTF.

The chain couples TRBV7-6 to TRBJ2-5; TRBD2 is a possible D gene (5 bases). Per germline, CDR1 SGHVS and CDR2 FNYEAQ. The CDR3 spans 15 residues. V shed 5 bases and J shed 3 bases, with 16 bases lying between them. CDR3 sequence reads: CASSPRTRVEETQYF. CDR3 DNA sequence: TGTGCCAGCAGCCCGAGGACGAGGGTCGAAGAGACCCAGTACTTC.

The chain carries TRBV27 and TRBJ2-6; D is uncertain. The ends were cut back, 6 bases at V and 1 base at J, with 4 bases in the middle. Per germline, CDR1 MNHEY and CDR2 SMNVEV (reference sequence). The CDR3 is 13 residues long. CDR3: CASSQSGANVLTF. CDR3 in DNA: TGTGCCAGCAGCCAGTCTGGGGCCAACGTCCTGACTTTC.

This clone was found a few times. V usage is TRBV27 and J usage is TRBJ2-7, with 7 bases aligning to TRBD1. After removal of 5 bases from V and 8 bases from J, the junction contained 6 bases not matched to a gene. Germline assignment: CDR1 MNHEY and CDR2 SMNVEV (reference sequence). The CDR3 covers 12 residues. DNA of the CDR3: TGTGCCAGCAGTCCGGACAGGACGAAGCAGTACTTC. Its protein product is CASSPDRTKQYF.

The rearrangement links TRBV10-1 to TRBJ2-7, with D possibly being TRBD1 (5 bases). This CDR3 is built from 13 residues. V lost 5 bases and J 1 base, leaving 9 bases between the germline ends. Germline lookup yields CDR1 WNHNN and CDR2 SYGVQD (reference sequence). The CDR3 coding sequence is TGCGCCAGCAGTAGTACAGGATCCTACGAGCAGTACTTC. Amino acids: CASSSTGSYEQYF.

This clone appeared once. The genes are TRBV12-3 or TRBV12-4 and TRBJ2-7, with no clear D. The germline V and J ends were trimmed by 6 bases and 5 bases, with 11 bases remaining between them. The CDR3 covers 12 residues. The CDR3 DNA reads as TGTGCCAGCAGCCTAACGGTTAACGAGCAGTACTTC. Its protein is CASSLTVNEQYF.

This chain uses TRBV5-1 with TRBJ2-5, with 7 bases identical to TRBD2. The V gene end was trimmed by 5 bases and the J gene end by 2 bases; junction bases not matched to a gene: 9. Germline loops: CDR1 SGHRS, CDR2 YFSETQ. The CDR3 loop spans 15 amino acids. The chain's CDR3 is CASSPSSGRQETQYF. The DNA of the CDR3 is TGCGCCAGCAGTCCATCTAGCGGTCGTCAAGAGACCCAGTACTTC. The full variable domain, with the rest looked up from reference TRBV5-1 and TRBJ2-5, is KAGVTQTPRYLIKTRGQQVTLSCSPISGHRSVSWYQQTPGQGLQFLFEYFSETQRNKGNFPGRFSGRQFSNSRSEMNVSTLELGDSALYLCASSPSSGRQETQYFGPGTRLLVL.

The chain combines TRBV9 with TRBJ1-2, with a weak D call TRBD1 (5 bases). The CDR3 length is 14 residues. V was clipped by 0 bases and J by 4 bases, with 10 bases between them. The germline V gene encodes CDR1 SGDLS and CDR2 YYNGEE. Here the CDR3 reads CASSVGGDGYGYTF. The CDR3 bases are TGTGCCAGCAGCGTAGGGGGGGACGGCTATGGCTACACCTTC.

This clone came up once. The chain employs TRBV10-3 and TRBJ1-3; D remains ambiguous. The V gene's germline CDR1 is ENHRY and CDR2 SYGVKD. V was clipped by 9 bases and J by 4 bases, with 7 bases between them. The CDR3 spans 11 residues. The CDR3 sequence is CAIGGGNTIYF. As DNA, the CDR3 is TGTGCCATTGGAGGGGGAAACACCATATATTTT.

The J gene is TRBJ2-3, the V gene TRBV9; 8 bases agree with TRBD2. V lost 2 bases and J lost 2; bases outside the gene matches: 7. This CDR3 is 16 amino acids long. From germline, CDR1 is SGDLS and CDR2 YYNGEE. The chain's CDR3 is CASSVAAGGDTDTQYF. The CDR3 DNA follows: TGTGCCAGCAGCGTCGCTGCGGGGGGCGACACAGATACGCAGTATTTT.

The count of this clone is one. The chain joins TRBV5-4 to TRBJ1-1; TRBD1 agrees at 10 bases. The length of the CDR3 is 19 residues. Trimming took 4 bases from V and 5 from J; bases not matched to a gene: 20. CDR1 is SGHNT and CDR2 is YYREEE in the germline V gene (reference sequence). The CDR3 DNA sequence: TGTGCCAGCAGCGCATTCCCGATTGCGGGACAGGGGAGGGAGACTGAAGCTTTCTTT. Protein sequence: CASSAFPIAGQGRETEAFF. Combining the CDR3 with reference TRBV5-4 and TRBJ1-1 gives the whole variable domain ETGVTQSPTHLIKTRGQQVTLRCSSQSGHNTVSWYQQALGQGPQFIFQYYREEENGRGNFPPRFSGLQFPNYSSELNVNALELDDSALYLCASSAFPIAGQGRETEAFFGQGTRLTVV.

This chain uses TRBV7-8 with TRBJ2-3; 10 nucleotides agree with TRBD1. The CDR3 consists of 17 residues. Trimming cost V 1 base and J 3 bases; bases outside gene matches: 7. From germline, CDR1 is SGHVS and CDR2 FQNEAQ. Here the CDR3 DNA reads TGTGCCAGCAGCTTAGATCGGACAGGGGGGATTACAGATACGCAGTATTTT. The encoded protein is CASSLDRTGGITDTQYF.

The chain carries TRBV30 and TRBJ1-1; D remains ambiguous. The germline gives CDR1 GTSNPN, CDR2 SVGIG (reference sequence). This CDR3 has 13 residues. V was pared by 2 bases and J by 7 bases, with 14 bases between. The CDR3 coding sequence is TGTGCCTGGAGTTCTGGTGGGCATATTGAAGCTTTCTTT. Encoded protein: CAWSSGGHIEAFF.

The V and J genes are TRBV5-1 and TRBJ1-4; TRBD1 aligns across 8 bases. V was clipped by 3 bases and J by 7 bases; unmatched bases: 23. Germline CDR1 SGHRS, CDR2 YFSETQ. The CDR3 length is 20 residues. Written as DNA, the CDR3 is TGCGCCAGCAGCTGGGGAAACAGGGGGTTGAGGTTTCGGCGGGGTGAAAAACTGTTTTTT. This gives the protein CASSWGNRGLRFRRGEKLFF.

J is TRBJ1-2 and V is TRBV4-2; D uncertain. V was cut by 0 bases and J by 2 bases, with 10 bases left in between. The CDR3 length is 15 residues. Germline lookup yields CDR1 LGHNA and CDR2 YNFKEQ. The CDR3 reads CASSQEARLNYGYTF. CDR3 sequence (DNA): TGTGCCAGCAGCCAAGAGGCAAGACTGAACTATGGCTACACCTTC.

This chain joins TRBV15 and TRBJ1-2, with D tentatively TRBD1 (6 bases). CDR1 and CDR2 from the germline V gene are LNHNV and YYDKDF (reference sequence). This CDR3 spans 15 amino acids. Trimming took 0 bases from V and 3 from J, leaving 11 bases between them. The DNA for the CDR3 is TGTGCCACCAGCAGAGACAGGGGTGTAGACTATGGCTACACCTTC. This encodes CATSRDRGVDYGYTF.